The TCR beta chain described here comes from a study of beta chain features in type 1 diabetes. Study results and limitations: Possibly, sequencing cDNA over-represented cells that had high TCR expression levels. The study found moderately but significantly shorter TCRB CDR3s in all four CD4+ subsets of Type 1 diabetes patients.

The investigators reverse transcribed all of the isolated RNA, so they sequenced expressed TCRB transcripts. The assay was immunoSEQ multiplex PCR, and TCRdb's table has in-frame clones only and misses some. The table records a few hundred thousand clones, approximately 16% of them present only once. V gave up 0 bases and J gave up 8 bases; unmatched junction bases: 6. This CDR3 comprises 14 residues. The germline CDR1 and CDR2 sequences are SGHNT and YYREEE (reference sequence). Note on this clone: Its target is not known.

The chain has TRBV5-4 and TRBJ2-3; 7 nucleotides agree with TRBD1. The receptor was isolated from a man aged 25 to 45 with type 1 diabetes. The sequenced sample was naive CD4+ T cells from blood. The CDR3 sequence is CASSLDRTGVTQYF. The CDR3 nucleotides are TGTGCCAGCAGCTTGGATCGGACAGGAGTTACGCAGTATTTT.